The 21 T cell receptor beta chains given below trace back to one sample, sequenced in a study of T cell responses to AZD1222 COVID-19 vaccine. The table came from immunoSEQ multiplex PCR; TCRdb's copy has only in-frame clones and leaves some out. The sample lists 150,000 to 200,000 clones; approximately 93% were seen once. The sample here was peripheral blood, taken 28 days after the second AZD1222 dose. Every receptor here comes from an adult who received the AZD1222 COVID-19 vaccine.

Sample share makes this clone medium-sized. This same CDR3 is encoded by further DNA sequences in the sample. The chain is built from TRBV6-5 and TRBJ1-1; D is undetermined. Looked up from germline, CDR1 is MNHEY and CDR2 is SVGAGI. V lost 5 bases to trimming and J lost 0 bases, with 4 bases between them. The CDR3 has 12 residues. CDR3 region: CASSHLNTEAFF. The CDR3, as DNA: TGTGCCAGCAGTCACCTGAACACTGAAGCTTTCTTT.

The chain recombines TRBV4-1 with TRBJ2-7, with TRBD1 matching 8 bases. CDR1 and CDR2 (germline): MGHRA, YSYEKL. The CDR3 loop spans 18 amino acids. Germline trimming cut 3 bases from V and 7 bases from J; bases unmatched to any gene: 20. CDR3 DNA sequence: TGCGCCAGCAGCCAGCCTGGACAGGGATCGGGCCCCCTGGGGGAGCAGTACTTC. This translates into CASSQPGQGSGPLGEQYF.

The rearrangement links TRBV7-9 to TRBJ1-1; 9 bases are shared with TRBD1. Germline CDR1 SEHNR, CDR2 FQNEAQ (reference sequence). This CDR3 has 15 residues. Trimming removed 5 bases from V and 4 bases from J; junction bases left unmatched: 8. The CDR3, as DNA: TGTGCCAGCAGCCCCCAGACAGGGGGGCTCACTGAAGCTTTCTTT. Translation: CASSPQTGGLTEAFF.

V is TRBV10-2 and J is TRBJ1-5; D not certain. CDR1 WSHSY and CDR2 SAAADI come from the germline V gene. Trimming left V 8 bases short and J 1 base short, with 9 bases between. This CDR3 has 13 residues. CDR3 sequence reads: CASSGGSNQPQHF. CDR3 DNA sequence: TGCGCCAGCTCCGGCGGCAGCAATCAGCCCCAGCATTTT.

This chain uses TRBV2 with TRBJ1-1; D is unresolved. This CDR3 is built from 12 residues. With 8 bases removed from V and 4 bases from J, the gap between germline ends came to 11 bases. The germline gives CDR1 SNHLY, CDR2 FYNNEI. The CDR3 sequence is CASPPTGTEAFF. The CDR3 nucleotides are TGTGCCAGCCCGCCCACGGGCACTGAAGCTTTCTTT.

In its sample, this clone was seen once. The gene calls are TRBV5-1 and TRBJ2-3; D call uncertain. Trimming shortened V by 3 bases and J by 4 bases, and 9 bases separated the two germline ends. The CDR3 is 13 residues long. Looked up from germline, CDR1 is SGHRS and CDR2 is YFSETQ. For the CDR3, the DNA is TGCGCCAGCAGCTCCCAACTATCAGATACGCAGTATTTT. Encoded protein: CASSSQLSDTQYF. The whole variable domain, filled in from reference TRBV5-1 and TRBJ2-3, reads KAGVTQTPRYLIKTRGQQVTLSCSPISGHRSVSWYQQTPGQGLQFLFEYFSETQRNKGNFPGRFSGRQFSNSRSEMNVSTLELGDSALYLCASSSQLSDTQYFGPGTRLTVL.

The chain carries TRBV3-1 (or the pseudogene TRBV3-2) and TRBJ2-7; D is unresolved. Deletions cut 6 bases from V and 3 bases from J, with 6 bases between. The CDR3 has 11 residues. The germline gives CDR1 LGHDT, CDR2 YNNKEL (reference sequence). The CDR3 bases are TGTGCCAGCAGGGGGAACTACGAGCAGTACTTC. Residues: CASRGNYEQYF.

The genes are TRBV14 and TRBJ1-2; D remains unclear. Germline V gene data show CDR1 as SGHDN and CDR2 as FVKESK. The CDR3 is 13 amino acids. V was shortened by 4 bases and J by 1 base, with 7 bases between the two germline ends. CDR3 sequence: CASSPQLNYGYTF. Written as DNA, the CDR3 is TGTGCCAGCAGCCCTCAGCTTAACTATGGCTACACCTTC.

J is TRBJ2-5 and V is TRBV11-2; the D is unclear. The CDR3 is 12 amino acids. The V and J ends lost 3 bases and 5 bases respectively, with 7 bases between them. Germline CDR1 and CDR2: SGHAT and FQNNGV. For the CDR3, the DNA is TGTGCCAGCAGCTTTTACGGGGAGACCCAGTACTTC. It codes for CASSFYGETQYF. Full variable domain (rest looked up from reference TRBV11-2 and TRBJ2-5): EAGVAQSPRYKIIEKRQSVAFWCNPISGHATLYWYQQILGQGPKLLIQFQNNGVVDDSQLPKDRFSAERLKGVDSTLKIQPAKLEDSAVYLCASSFYGETQYFGPGTRLLVL.

V is TRBV2 and J is TRBJ1-4; D call uncertain. The CDR3 is 13 amino acids. From germline, CDR1 is SNHLY and CDR2 FYNNEI. V was trimmed by 11 bases and J by 3 bases, leaving 13 bases between them. CDR3 amino acids: CASTVLSNEKLFF. For the CDR3, the DNA is TGTGCCTCCACAGTCCTCTCTAATGAAAAACTGTTTTTT.

The chain recombines TRBV5-6 with TRBJ2-2, with D unresolved. The CDR3 sequence is 13 residues long. The germline gives CDR1 SGHDT, CDR2 YYEEEE. V lost 1 base to trimming and J lost 4 bases, with 5 bases between them. The CDR3 region is CASSLTVTGELFF. The CDR3 DNA reads as TGTGCCAGCAGCTTGACAGTCACCGGGGAGCTGTTTTTT.

CDR3 coding DNA: TGCGCCAGCAGCTTGGCCGGTGGTCTCGGTGGTGAGCAGTTCTTC. It specifies CASSLAGGLGGEQFF. The chain couples TRBV5-1 to TRBJ2-1; no clear D gene. The CDR3 contains 15 residues. Germline V gene lookup returns CDR1 SGHRS and CDR2 YFSETQ. V lost 0 bases and J 9 bases, leaving 16 bases between the germline ends.

The rearrangement links TRBV7-9 to TRBJ2-1; 8 nucleotides align to TRBD1. V was pared by 7 bases and J by 4 bases, with 15 bases of the junction left unmatched. Germline CDR1 and CDR2: SEHNR and FQNEAQ (reference sequence). CDR3 length: 17 residues. This chain's CDR3 is CASTYEFGTGPYNEQFF. The CDR3 nucleotides are TGTGCCAGCACCTACGAATTCGGGACAGGTCCTTACAATGAGCAGTTCTTC.

The chain is built from TRBV2 and TRBJ2-5, with D uncertain. The CDR3 runs 11 residues. The V end lost 6 bases, the J end lost 3 bases, and 5 bases lay between the germline ends. The germline V gene encodes CDR1 SNHLY and CDR2 FYNNEI. Here the CDR3 reads CASSLEETQYF. CDR3 DNA: TGTGCCAGCAGCCTCGAAGAGACCCAGTACTTC.

This rearrangement joins TRBV7-2 to TRBJ2-7; TRBD2 matches 10 bases. Germline lookup yields CDR1 SGHTA and CDR2 FQGNSA. The CDR3 runs to 14 residues. Trimming took 5 bases from V and 6 from J; bases not matched to a gene: 7. The CDR3 DNA reads as TGTGCCAGCAGCCTGCAATGGACTAGCGGCGAGCAGTACTTC. Its protein product is CASSLQWTSGEQYF.

The gene calls are TRBV6-1 and TRBJ2-3; either TRBD1 or TRBD2 may supply D (6 bases each). The V and J ends lost 0 bases and 5 bases respectively, with 12 bases between them. The CDR3 is made up of 15 amino acids. CDR1 is MNHNS and CDR2 is SASEGT in the germline V gene. The CDR3 loop reads CASSEALGGQDTQYF. The DNA of the CDR3 is TGTGCCAGCAGTGAAGCCCTGGGGGGCCAAGATACGCAGTATTTT.

This clone was recorded once. The chain has TRBV7-9 and TRBJ1-6; 9 bases map to TRBD1. This CDR3 is 14 amino acids long. The germline V gene encodes CDR1 SEHNR and CDR2 FQNEAQ (reference sequence). Trimming at V came to 11 bases and at J to 10 bases, leaving 12 bases not matched to a gene. In DNA form, the CDR3 reads TGTGCCGGGAAGACAGGGGGAGAGACCTCACCCCTCCACTTT. Residues: CAGKTGGETSPLHF.

The CDR3 DNA reads as TGCGCCAGCAGCCAAAGGGTGGGGCAATCTTATGTGGGTGAGCAGTTCTTC. Protein: CASSQRVGQSYVGEQFF. The chain recombines TRBV4-1 with TRBJ2-1, with D perhaps matching TRBD1 (5 bases). The germline V gene has CDR1 MGHRA and CDR2 YSYEKL. The CDR3 runs to 17 residues. V lost 2 bases and J lost 9, with 23 bases in between.

The J gene is TRBJ2-7, the V gene TRBV27, with D possibly matching TRBD1 (6 bases). Between the trimmed V and J ends, which lost 5 bases and 2 bases, there was a span of 13 bases. Germline loops: CDR1 MNHEY, CDR2 SMNVEV (reference sequence). The CDR3 totals 14 residues. The CDR3 coding sequence is TGTGCCAGCAGTCCTTGGACAGTAGCCTACGAGCAGTACTTC. This gives the protein CASSPWTVAYEQYF.

This sequence joins TRBV3-1 (or the pseudogene TRBV3-2) and TRBJ1-2, with D tentatively TRBD1 (5 bases). The germline gives CDR1 LGHDT, CDR2 YNNKEL (reference sequence). V lost 0 bases, J lost 8 bases, and 13 bases lay in between. The CDR3 runs to 14 residues. Here the CDR3 reads CASSQDQGVGGYTF. The CDR3 nucleotides read TGTGCCAGCAGCCAAGATCAGGGAGTAGGCGGCTACACCTTC.

This rearrangement joins TRBV6-5 to TRBJ2-5; D might be TRBD1 (5 bases). The CDR3 is made up of 13 amino acids. The ends were cut back, 5 bases at V and 3 bases at J, with 10 bases in the middle. Germline CDR1 is MNHEY and CDR2 is SVGAGI. The CDR3 spells CASSHNRKETQYF. DNA of the CDR3: TGTGCCAGCAGTCACAACAGGAAAGAGACCCAGTACTTC.